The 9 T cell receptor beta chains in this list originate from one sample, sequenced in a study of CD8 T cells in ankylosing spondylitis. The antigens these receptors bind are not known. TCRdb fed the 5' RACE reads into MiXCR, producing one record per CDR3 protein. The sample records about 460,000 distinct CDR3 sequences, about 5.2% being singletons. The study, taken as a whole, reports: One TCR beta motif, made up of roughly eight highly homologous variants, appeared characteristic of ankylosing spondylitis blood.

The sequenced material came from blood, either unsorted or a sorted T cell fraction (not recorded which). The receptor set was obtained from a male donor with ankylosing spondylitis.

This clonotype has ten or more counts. Here the CDR3 DNA reads TGTGCCAGCAGCTTAACGTACAGGGAAGAGACCCAGTACTTC. Translation gives CASSLTYREETQYF. V usage is TRBV7-3 and J usage is TRBJ2-5; TRBD1 might be the D (6 bases). CDR3 length: 14 residues. Germline assignment: CDR1 SGHTA and CDR2 FQGTGA. V lost 0 bases to trimming and J lost 3 bases, with 8 bases between them.

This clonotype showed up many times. The DNA of the CDR3 is TGTGCCAGCAGCCAAGTCGGGGGGCCAGCAGATACGCAGTATTTT. Amino acid sequence: CASSQVGGPADTQYF. The chain uses TRBV3-1 and TRBJ2-3; maybe TRBD2 (7 bases). Looked up from germline, CDR1 is LGHDT and CDR2 is YNNKEL (reference sequence). This CDR3 has 15 residues. The V and J ends lost 1 base and 4 bases respectively, with 12 bases between them.

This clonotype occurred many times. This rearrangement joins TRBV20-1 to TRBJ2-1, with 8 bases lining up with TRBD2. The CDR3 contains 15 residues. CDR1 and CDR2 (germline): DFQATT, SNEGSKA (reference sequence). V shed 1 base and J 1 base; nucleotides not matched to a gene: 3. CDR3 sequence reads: CSARASGRSYNEQFF. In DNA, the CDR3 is TGCAGTGCTAGAGCGAGCGGGAGATCCTACAATGAGCAGTTCTTC.

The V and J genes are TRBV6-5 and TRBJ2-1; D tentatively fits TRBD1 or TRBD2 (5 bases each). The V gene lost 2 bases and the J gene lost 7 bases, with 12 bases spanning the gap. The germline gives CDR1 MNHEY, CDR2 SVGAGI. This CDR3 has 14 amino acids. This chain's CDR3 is CASSYRGPLNEQFF. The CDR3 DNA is TGTGCCAGCAGTTACCGGGGCCCCTTAAATGAGCAGTTCTTC.

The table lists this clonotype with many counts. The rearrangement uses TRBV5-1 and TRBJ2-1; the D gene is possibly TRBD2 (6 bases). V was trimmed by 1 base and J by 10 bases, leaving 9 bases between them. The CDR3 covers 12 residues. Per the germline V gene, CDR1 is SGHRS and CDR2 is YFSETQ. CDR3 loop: CASSLPRGEQFF. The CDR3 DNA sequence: TGCGCCAGCAGCTTGCCTCGGGGGGAGCAGTTCTTC. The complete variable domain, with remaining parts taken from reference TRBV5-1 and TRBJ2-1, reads KAGVTQTPRYLIKTRGQQVTLSCSPISGHRSVSWYQQTPGQGLQFLFEYFSETQRNKGNFPGRFSGRQFSNSRSEMNVSTLELGDSALYLCASSLPRGEQFFGPGTRLTVL.

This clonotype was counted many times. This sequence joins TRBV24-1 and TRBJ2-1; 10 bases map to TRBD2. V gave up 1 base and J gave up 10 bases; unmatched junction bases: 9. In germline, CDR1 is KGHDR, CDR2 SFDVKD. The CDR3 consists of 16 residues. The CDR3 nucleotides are TGTGCCACCAGTGATTTCAGGGCTAGCGGGAGAAACGAGCAGTTCTTC. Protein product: CATSDFRASGRNEQFF.

CDR3 coding DNA: TGTGCCAGCAGTCCACCACCGGGACAGGGGAACACTGAAGCTTTCTTT. Protein sequence: CASSPPPGQGNTEAFF. The chain recombines TRBV6-2 or TRBV6-3 with TRBJ1-1; 9 bases map to TRBD1. Germline V gene sequence: CDR1 MNHEY, CDR2 SVGEGT. There are 16 residues in the CDR3. Trimming removed 5 bases from V and 1 base from J; junction bases left unmatched: 8.

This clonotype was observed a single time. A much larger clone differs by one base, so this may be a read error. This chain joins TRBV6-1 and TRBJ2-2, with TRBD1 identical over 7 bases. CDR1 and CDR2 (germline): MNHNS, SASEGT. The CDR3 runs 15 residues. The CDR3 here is CACSARQGGTGELFF. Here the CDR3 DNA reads TGTGCCTGCAGTGCCCGACAGGGCGGCACCGGGGAGCTGTTTTTT.

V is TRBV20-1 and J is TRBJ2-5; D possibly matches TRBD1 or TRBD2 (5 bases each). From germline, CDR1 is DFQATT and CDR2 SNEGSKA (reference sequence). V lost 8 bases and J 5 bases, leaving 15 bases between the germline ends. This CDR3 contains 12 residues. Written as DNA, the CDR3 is TGCAGTCCCCTGAGGGGATCGGAGACCCAGTACTTC. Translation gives CSPLRGSETQYF.